The 31 T cell receptor beta chains below were found in one sample sequenced in a study of response to subunit inactivated influenza vaccine. A single record per CDR3 protein comes from TCRdb applying MiXCR to the RT-PCR reads. The profile shows a few hundred thousand distinct CDR3 sequences, about 11% of them singletons. The same sample was also studied in work on T cells expressing NK-cell markers. That source reports: Making the TCR beta cDNA relied on 5'RACE template switching with UMIs.

The input for sequencing was PBMCs from blood, taken on the day of vaccination. These receptors were taken from a man over 45 who received an inactivated influenza vaccine.

This clonotype has a handful of counts. The chain combines TRBV7-2 with TRBJ2-3, with 16 bases identical to TRBD2. The CDR3 covers 18 residues. The ends lost 0 bases at V and 4 bases at J; junction bases unmatched: 4. Per the germline V gene, CDR1 is SGHTA and CDR2 is FQGNSA. CDR3 loop: CASSLALGTSGGADTQYF. The CDR3 bases are TGTGCCAGCAGCTTAGCCCTCGGGACTAGCGGGGGGGCAGATACGCAGTATTTT.

This clonotype was observed a single time. The gene calls are TRBV7-2 and TRBJ2-7; 11 nucleotides align to TRBD1. Germline V CDR1 and CDR2: SGHTA, FQGNSA. The junction had 1 base not matched to a gene; V was cut back by 4 bases and J by 2 bases. This CDR3 region has 14 residues. The CDR3 DNA follows: TGTGCCAGCAGCTGGGACAGGGGGGCCTACGAGCAGTACTTC. Residues: CASSWDRGAYEQYF.

This chain connects TRBV20-1 to TRBJ2-2; D gene uncertain. Germline loops: CDR1 DFQATT, CDR2 SNEGSKA (reference sequence). CDR3 length: 15 residues. V lost 2 bases, J lost 0 bases, and 10 bases lay in between. In DNA, the CDR3 is TGCAGTGCTAGAAGCCGGGCGGCGAACACCGGGGAGCTGTTTTTT. Its translation is CSARSRAANTGELFF.

There are a few counts of this clonotype. The V call is TRBV10-3, the J call TRBJ2-3; D is uncertain. V shed 3 bases and J shed 2 bases, with 6 bases lying between them. Germline V gene sequence: CDR1 ENHRY, CDR2 SYGVKD. This CDR3 contains 13 residues. CDR3 sequence (DNA): TGTGCCATCAGTGATACGACCACAGATACGCAGTATTTT. Translating it yields CAISDTTTDTQYF.

Remarks on this clonotype: A much bigger clone sits one base away, suggesting this may be a read error. This CDR3 fails to terminate in the conserved phenylalanine or tryptophan, so it likely reflects a read error. CDR3 amino acids: CASSLEGDAYEQYL. The CDR3 coding sequence is TGTGCCAGCAGCTTAGAGGGCGACGCTTACGAGCAGTACTTA. This chain links TRBV7-2 with TRBJ2-7; D is unresolved. Germline V lookup: CDR1 SGHTA, CDR2 FQGNSA. The CDR3 contains 14 residues. Trimming removed 1 base from V and 4 bases from J, with 11 bases in between.

This clonotype was found a few times. This rearrangement joins TRBV2 to TRBJ2-7; TRBD2 aligns across 7 bases. The CDR3 length is 16 residues. Looked up from germline, CDR1 is SNHLY and CDR2 is FYNNEI. V lost 8 bases to trimming and J lost 0 bases; unmatched junction nucleotides: 13. The CDR3 nucleotides are TGTGCCAGCGGGGGAGGGCGCACTCGGAGCTCCTACGAGCAGTACTTC. Translation: CASGGGRTRSSYEQYF.

This chain links TRBV4-1 with TRBJ2-1; 8 nucleotides agree with TRBD2. The V and J ends lost 0 bases and 2 bases, in that order; junction bases with no gene match: 6. Germline CDR1 and CDR2: MGHRA and YSYEKL. This CDR3 contains 17 residues. The DNA for the CDR3 is TGCGCCAGCAGCCAAGAAAATAGCGGGATCACCTACAATGAGCAGTTCTTC. The encoded protein is CASSQENSGITYNEQFF.

The chain has TRBV20-1 and TRBJ2-1; no clear D. The CDR3 is 15 residues long. The V end was cut by 1 base, the J end by 5 bases, with 15 bases between. Germline V lookup: CDR1 DFQATT, CDR2 SNEGSKA (reference sequence). The CDR3 loop is CSARGSPPLDNEQFF. In DNA form, the CDR3 reads TGCAGTGCTAGAGGGAGCCCCCCCCTCGACAATGAGCAGTTCTTC.

This chain joins TRBV11-2 and TRBJ2-7; 7 bases fit TRBD1. Trimming at V came to 5 bases and at J to 1 base, leaving 8 bases not matched to a gene. In germline, CDR1 is SGHAT, CDR2 FQNNGV. The CDR3 extends over 15 amino acids. CDR3 nucleotides: TGTGCCAGCAGCCCAAGACAGGGAAAGTCCTACGAGCAGTACTTC. Translation gives CASSPRQGKSYEQYF.

J is TRBJ2-1 and V is TRBV4-3; D remains unclear. The germline gives CDR1 LGHNA, CDR2 YSLEER. Trimming cost V 0 bases and J 3 bases, with 18 bases left between them. The CDR3 extends over 18 amino acids. The CDR3, as DNA: TGCGCCAGCAGCCAAGATTACTCCGCGCCAGTTCTCTACAATGAGCAGTTCTTC. Amino acid sequence: CASSQDYSAPVLYNEQFF.

The chain joins TRBV20-1 to TRBJ2-5; 9 bases agree with TRBD2. The ends lost 0 bases at V and 2 bases at J; junction bases unmatched: 4. Germline values: CDR1 DFQATT, CDR2 SNEGSKA (reference sequence). The CDR3 extends over 15 amino acids. The DNA for the CDR3 is TGCAGTGCTAGAGATGGGACTAGCCATCAAGAGACCCAGTACTTC. The encoded protein is CSARDGTSHQETQYF.

CDR3 nucleotide sequence: TGTGCCAGCTCACCACGGGAGGGCAGCCAAAACATTCAGTACTTC. This encodes CASSPREGSQNIQYF. This chain uses TRBV18 with TRBJ2-4, with TRBD2 identical over 7 bases. CDR1 KGHSH and CDR2 LQKENI come from the germline V gene. V was pared by 1 base and J by 5 bases, with 5 bases of the junction left unmatched. The CDR3 runs to 15 residues. Drawing the rest from reference TRBV18 and TRBJ2-4, the complete variable domain is NAGVMQNPRHLVRRRGQEARLRCSPMKGHSHVYWYRQLPEEGLKFMVYLQKENIIDESGMPKERFSAEFPKEGPSILRIQQVVRGDSAAYFCASSPREGSQNIQYFGAGTRLSVL.

In this sample, this clonotype turned up once. The chain recombines TRBV5-1 with TRBJ2-7; 13 positions match TRBD2. The CDR3 has 17 residues. V lost 4 bases and J lost 0; bases outside the gene matches: 7. Germline V gene sequence: CDR1 SGHRS, CDR2 YFSETQ. Written as DNA, the CDR3 is TGCGCCAGCAGCCCCGGGACTAGCGGGGACTACTCCTACGAGCAGTACTTC. Translated, it gives CASSPGTSGDYSYEQYF. Full variable domain (outside the CDR3, taken from reference TRBV5-1 and TRBJ2-7): KAGVTQTPRYLIKTRGQQVTLSCSPISGHRSVSWYQQTPGQGLQFLFEYFSETQRNKGNFPGRFSGRQFSNSRSEMNVSTLELGDSALYLCASSPGTSGDYSYEQYFGPGTRLTVT.

V usage is TRBV29-1 and J usage is TRBJ2-7; D gene unclear. Per the germline V gene, CDR1 is SQVTM and CDR2 is ANQGSEA. The CDR3 is made up of 12 amino acids. V lost 0 bases and J 6 bases, leaving 9 bases between the germline ends. As DNA, the CDR3 is TGCAGCGTTGAAGATCGGTCGGGCGAGCAGTACTTC. This sequence encodes CSVEDRSGEQYF.

This chain links TRBV7-7 with TRBJ2-5; no clear D gene. Trimming cost V 1 base and J 4 bases, with 13 bases left between them. The CDR3 is 15 amino acids. The V gene's germline CDR1 is SSHAT and CDR2 FNYEAQ (reference sequence). The CDR3 DNA follows: TGTGCCAGCAGCTTAGGTTGGGGTACCCGAGAGACCCAGTACTTC. Translated: CASSLGWGTRETQYF.

This clonotype has a count of ten or more. The genes are TRBV7-2 and TRBJ2-7, with TRBD2 matching over 7 bases. V gave up 5 bases and J gave up 4 bases; unmatched junction bases: 5. The CDR3 consists of 13 residues. Germline CDR1 is SGHTA and CDR2 is FQGNSA. CDR3 coding DNA: TGTGCCAGCAGCCCCAGCGGGGATTACGAGCAGTACTTC. It yields the protein CASSPSGDYEQYF.

This clonotype was counted only a few times. This chain connects TRBV20-1 to TRBJ1-4; no firm D call. The CDR3 is 13 amino acids. The V end lost 4 bases, the J end lost 9 bases, and 15 bases lay between the germline ends. CDR1 is DFQATT, CDR2 SNEGSKA, per germline (reference sequence). CDR3 in DNA: TGCAGTGCTATCGCCCTCGGGGAAAAAAAACTGTTTTTT. Translation gives CSAIALGEKKLFF.

This sequence joins TRBV7-8 and TRBJ1-1; D gene uncertain. The CDR3 extends over 12 amino acids. Trimming took off 5 bases at V and 11 bases at J, with 15 bases between the two ends. The germline V gene has CDR1 SGHVS and CDR2 FQNEAQ. CDR3 region: CASSPYERFAFF. The CDR3, as DNA: TGTGCCAGCAGCCCATATGAGAGATTCGCTTTCTTT. Filled out from reference TRBV7-8 and TRBJ1-1, the complete variable domain reads GAGVSQSPRYKVAKRGQDVALRCDPISGHVSLFWYQQALGQGPEFLTYFQNEAQLDKSGLPSDRFFAERPEGSVSTLKIQRTQQEDSAVYLCASSPYERFAFFGQGTRLTVV.

This clonotype has ten or more counts. This chain connects TRBV27 to TRBJ1-2; TRBD1 is a possible D gene (6 bases). With 6 bases removed from V and 5 bases from J, the gap between germline ends came to 28 bases. The CDR3 spans 18 residues. Germline assignment: CDR1 MNHEY and CDR2 SMNVEV (reference sequence). The CDR3 DNA reads TGTGCCAGCAGAGCAAACTACCACTACAGTACAGGGAGGTATGGCTACACCTTC. Translating gives CASRANYHYSTGRYGYTF.

This rearrangement joins TRBV25-1 to TRBJ2-5, with D perhaps given as TRBD1 or TRBD2 (6 bases each). The CDR3 consists of 15 residues. Germline V CDR1 and CDR2: MGHDK, SYGVNS. The V end lost 8 bases, the J end lost 5 bases, and 21 bases lay between the germline ends. CDR3 DNA: TGTGCCAGCTCAAGGGGGGACCCTAGTAGGGAGACCCAGTACTTC. Translation: CASSRGDPSRETQYF.

This clonotype was counted at least ten times. The gene calls are TRBV9 and TRBJ2-2; 7 bases line up with TRBD1. The CDR3 length is 16 residues. Trimming removed 0 bases from V and 6 bases from J; junction bases left unmatched: 8. Germline V CDR1 and CDR2: SGDLS, YYNGEE. The CDR3 spells CASSVGPLTGSGELFF. Here the CDR3 DNA reads TGTGCCAGCAGCGTAGGGCCCCTGACAGGGTCCGGGGAGCTGTTTTTT. Full variable domain (remainder filled in from reference TRBV9 and TRBJ2-2): DSGVTQTPKHLITATGQRVTLRCSPRSGDLSVYWYQQSLDQGLQFLIQYYNGEERAKGNILERFSAQQFPDLHSELNLSSLELGDSALYFCASSVGPLTGSGELFFGEGSRLTVL.

This clonotype has a handful of counts. The gene calls are TRBV14 and TRBJ2-7; TRBD2 matches 7 bases. CDR3 length: 15 amino acids. J lost 4 bases, V lost 0 bases, and 6 bases had no gene match. CDR1 is SGHDN and CDR2 is FVKESK in the germline V gene. The CDR3 reads CASSQDPGGGYEQYF. The CDR3 DNA reads TGTGCCAGCAGCCAAGATCCGGGAGGTGGGTACGAGCAGTACTTC.

This clonotype has a count of ten or more. The rearrangement joins TRBV3-1 to TRBJ2-7, with 12 positions matching TRBD2. In germline, CDR1 is LGHDT, CDR2 YNNKEL (reference sequence). Unmatched junction bases numbered 8, after V lost 4 bases and J lost 7 bases. This CDR3 contains 15 residues. The DNA of the CDR3 is TGTGCCAGCAGCCCTCAGACTAGCGGGAGTAGGGAGCAGTACTTC. Its translation: CASSPQTSGSREQYF.

This clonotype was seen at least ten times. This chain connects TRBV5-1 to TRBJ2-7, with TRBD1 matching over 8 bases. The CDR3 consists of 12 residues. CDR1 is SGHRS and CDR2 is YFSETQ in the germline V gene. J lost 6 bases, V lost 6 bases, and 5 bases had no gene match. The CDR3 DNA is TGCGCCAGCACCCCAGGGGGCGGCGAGCAGTACTTC. Amino acids: CASTPGGGEQYF.

The rearrangement links TRBV6-2 or TRBV6-3 to TRBJ2-3; TRBD2 agrees at 9 bases. Germline trimming cut 7 bases from V and 0 bases from J; bases unmatched to any gene: 2. Germline loops: CDR1 MNHEY, CDR2 SVGEGT. CDR3 length equals 14 residues. In DNA, the CDR3 is TGTGCCAGCAACCTAGCGGGGAGCACAGATACGCAGTATTTT. This codes for CASNLAGSTDTQYF.

Only a few counts were recorded for this clonotype. V gene TRBV7-2 combines with J gene TRBJ2-1, with 8 bases identical to TRBD2. The CDR3 runs 15 residues. The junction had 8 bases not matched to a gene; V was cut back by 5 bases and J by 5 bases. Germline V gives CDR1 SGHTA, CDR2 FQGNSA. CDR3 in DNA: TGTGCCAGCAGCACTAGCGGAGGGATGCACAATGAGCAGTTCTTC. Translation: CASSTSGGMHNEQFF.

This clonotype appeared many times. The chain uses TRBV12-3 or TRBV12-4 and TRBJ2-7; D gene unclear. CDR3 length equals 13 residues. Trimming stripped 3 bases from V and 2 bases from J, with 8 bases between. The CDR3 DNA sequence: TGTGCCAGCAGTTTCCACGTACCCTACGAGCAGTACTTC. It specifies CASSFHVPYEQYF.

CDR3 bases: TGCGCCAGCAGCCAAGATTTAGGGACAGTTAATTCACCCCTCCACTTT. Its translation is CASSQDLGTVNSPLHF. This chain joins TRBV4-3 and TRBJ1-6, with 7 nucleotides matching TRBD1. CDR1 LGHNA and CDR2 YSLEER come from the germline V gene. The CDR3 is made up of 16 amino acids. Unmatched junction bases numbered 5, after V lost 0 bases and J lost 6 bases.

This clonotype was observed a few times. This rearrangement joins TRBV7-2 to TRBJ2-7; possibly TRBD2 for D (5 bases). The CDR3 has 14 amino acids. V lost 1 base to trimming and J lost 3 bases, with 10 bases between them. Germline V gene lookup returns CDR1 SGHTA and CDR2 FQGNSA. The CDR3 nucleotides read TGTGCCAGCAGCTTAGGGGAGAGAGGCTACGAGCAGTACTTC. Translation: CASSLGERGYEQYF.

This clonotype has more than one count but fewer than ten. J is TRBJ2-3 and V is TRBV10-3; the D is unclear. The CDR3 loop spans 13 amino acids. Germline values: CDR1 ENHRY, CDR2 SYGVKD. Trimming stripped 6 bases from V and 1 base from J, with 8 bases between. This chain's CDR3 is CAISGRRTDTQYF. CDR3 coding DNA: TGTGCCATCAGCGGCAGGCGCACAGATACGCAGTATTTT.

This clonotype was picked up many times. V is TRBV5-1 and J is TRBJ1-4; D is unresolved. Germline V CDR1 and CDR2: SGHRS, YFSETQ. The CDR3 spans 13 residues. V was shortened by 4 bases and J by 3 bases, with 7 bases between the two germline ends. The CDR3 here is CASSPSPNEKLFF. The CDR3 DNA sequence: TGCGCCAGCAGCCCGTCGCCTAATGAAAAACTGTTTTTT.